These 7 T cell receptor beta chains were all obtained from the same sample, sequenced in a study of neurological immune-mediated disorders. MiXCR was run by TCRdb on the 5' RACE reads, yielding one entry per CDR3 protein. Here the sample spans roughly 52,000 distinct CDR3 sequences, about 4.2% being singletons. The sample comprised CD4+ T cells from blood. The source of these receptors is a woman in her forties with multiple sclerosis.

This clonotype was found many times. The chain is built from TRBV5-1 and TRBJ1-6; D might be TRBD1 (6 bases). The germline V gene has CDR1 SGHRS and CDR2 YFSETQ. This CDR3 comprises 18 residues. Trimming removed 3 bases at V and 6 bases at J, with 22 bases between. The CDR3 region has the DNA TGCGCCAGCAGCTCCCTCGGTGGTTTCGACAGGTCTAATTCACCCCTCCACTTT. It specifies CASSSLGGFDRSNSPLHF.

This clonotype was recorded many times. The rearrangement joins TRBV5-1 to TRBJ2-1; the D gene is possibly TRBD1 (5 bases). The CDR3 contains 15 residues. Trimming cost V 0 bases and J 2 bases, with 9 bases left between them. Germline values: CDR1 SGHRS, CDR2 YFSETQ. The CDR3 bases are TGCGCCAGCAGCTTGGAATCAGGGACCTACAATGAGCAGTTCTTC. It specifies CASSLESGTYNEQFF.

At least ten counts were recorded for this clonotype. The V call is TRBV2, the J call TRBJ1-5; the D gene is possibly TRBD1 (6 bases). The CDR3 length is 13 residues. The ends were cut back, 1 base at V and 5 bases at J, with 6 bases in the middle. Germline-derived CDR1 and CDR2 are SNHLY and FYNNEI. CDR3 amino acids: CASSEDRDQPQHF. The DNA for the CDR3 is TGTGCCAGCAGTGAAGACAGGGATCAGCCCCAGCATTTT.

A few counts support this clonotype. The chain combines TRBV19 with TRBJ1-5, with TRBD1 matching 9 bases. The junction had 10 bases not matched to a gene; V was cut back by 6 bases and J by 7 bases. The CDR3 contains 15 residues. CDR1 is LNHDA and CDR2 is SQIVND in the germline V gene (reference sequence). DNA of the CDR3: TGTGCCAGTAGCCCACAGGGACAGGGAGGACAGCCCCAGCATTTT. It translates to CASSPQGQGGQPQHF.

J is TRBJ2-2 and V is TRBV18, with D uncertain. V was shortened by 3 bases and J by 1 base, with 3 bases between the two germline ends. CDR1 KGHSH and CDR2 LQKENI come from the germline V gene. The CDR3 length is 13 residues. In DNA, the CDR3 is TGTGCCAGCTCACCTCAGAACACCGGGGAGCTGTTTTTT. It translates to CASSPQNTGELFF.

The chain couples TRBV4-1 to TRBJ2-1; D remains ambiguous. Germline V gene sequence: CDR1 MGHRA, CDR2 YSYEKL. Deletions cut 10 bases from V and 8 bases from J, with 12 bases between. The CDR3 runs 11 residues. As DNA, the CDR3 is TGCGCCATTAAGGGCTGGGATGAGCAGTTCTTC. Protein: CAIKGWDEQFF.

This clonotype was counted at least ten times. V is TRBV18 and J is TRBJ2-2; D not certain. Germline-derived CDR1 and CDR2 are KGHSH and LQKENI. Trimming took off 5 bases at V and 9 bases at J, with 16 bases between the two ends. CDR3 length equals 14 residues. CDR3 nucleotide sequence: TGTGCCAGCTCATCAGAGAATCCCACGAGGGAGCTGTTTTTT. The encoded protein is CASSSENPTRELFF.